Sequencing of this T cell receptor beta chain was carried out in a study of beta chain features in type 1 diabetes. Study-wide points: Within patients, naive, central memory and Treg TCRB repertoires seemed more similar than within healthy donors.

CDR1 and CDR2 from the germline V gene are LGHNA and YNFKEQ. Trimming shortened V by 4 bases and J by 0 bases, and 10 bases separated the two germline ends. The CDR3 contains 15 residues. With regard to this clone: Its target is unknown.

Sequencing targeted expressed TCRB transcripts, as all isolated RNA had been reverse transcribed. Some clones are missing from TCRdb's copy, which holds only in-frame ones; the method was immunoSEQ multiplex PCR. Here the sample spans 250,000 to 400,000 clones, roughly 15% being singletons. The J gene is TRBJ2-1, the V gene TRBV4-2; D call uncertain. The source is a man aged 25 to 40 in good health. The specimen was central memory CD4+ T cells from blood. DNA for the CDR3: TGTGCCAGCAGCCGTCGCACGAGCTCCTACAATGAGCAGTTCTTC. Its translation: CASSRRTSSYNEQFF.